This TCR beta chain was recovered during a study of T cell clones after liver transplantation. Study information: Standard immunosuppression, with no induction, continued until 12-24 months after transplant.

Using immunoSEQ multiplex PCR, the repertoire was profiled, and TCRdb retains in-frame clones only, with some absent. This table has approximately 100,000 clones, roughly 80% appearing once. The V gene's germline CDR1 is SEHNR and CDR2 FQNEAQ (reference sequence). This CDR3 contains 16 residues. The germline V and J ends were trimmed by 4 bases and 4 bases, with 17 bases remaining between them. Study-wide findings and caveats: Small, mixed patient groups and varying post-transplant times limit these conclusions. Graft donor-reactive T cells possibly entered the graft instead of undergoing deletion.

This clone occurred once. Its antigen is not identified. The sequence came from a human donor who received a liver transplant. The sample in question was CD4+ T cells from blood, obtained before liver transplant. The rearrangement joins TRBV7-9 to TRBJ1-3; possible D gene TRBD1, 5 bases. CDR3 sequence (DNA): TGTGCCAGCAGCTCTCTATGGTCAGGGAAAGGAAACACCATATATTTT. Translation: CASSSLWSGKGNTIYF. Full variable domain (outside the CDR3, taken from reference TRBV7-9 and TRBJ1-3): DTGVSQNPRHKITKRGQNVTFRCDPISEHNRLYWYRQTLGQGPEFLTYFQNEAQLEKSRLLSDRFSAERPKGSFSTLEIQRTEQGDSAMYLCASSSLWSGKGNTIYFGEGSWLTVV.